This section outlines one T cell receptor beta chain sequence together with its context. Its specificity is not known. The sample comes from a study of shared clonotypes between healthy human individuals. The germline CDR1 and CDR2 sequences are KGHSH and LQKENI. The CDR3 has 14 amino acids. V lost 5 bases and J lost 1; bases outside the gene matches: 3. Donors included only healthy HIV-negative adults lacking recent acute infections or vaccinations. Study findings and constraints: Memory subsets had estimated richness that was generally smaller than that of naive subsets.

Only in-frame clones appear in the TCRdb table, and some are missing; sequencing was by immunoSEQ multiplex PCR. This table holds about 600,000 clones, more than 95% found once. The origin of this receptor is a woman younger than 45 in good health. This chain links TRBV18 with TRBJ2-3, with 7 bases identical to TRBD1. Material: naive CD4+ T cells sorted from blood. Subset of the sample: CD45RA+ positively selected. CDR3 nucleotide sequence: TGTGCCAGCTCAGGAACAGGGGGCACAGATACGCAGTATTTT. Translated: CASSGTGGTDTQYF.